Following are 32 T cell receptor beta chains from one sample sequenced in a study of CD8 T cells in ankylosing spondylitis. Via MiXCR, TCRdb re-called the 5' RACE reads, giving one row per CDR3 protein. The top ten clones hold under 8.5% of a sample with around 280,000 distinct CDR3 sequences, approximately 20% of them seen once. Material for sequencing was blood, either unsorted or a sorted T cell fraction (not recorded which). The origin of the receptors is a male donor with ankylosing spondylitis or in good health (not recorded which).

The rearrangement links TRBV25-1 to TRBJ1-1; D perhaps matches TRBD1 (5 bases). V lost 6 bases and J 2 bases, leaving 13 bases between the germline ends. This CDR3 comprises 14 residues. The germline V gene encodes CDR1 MGHDK and CDR2 SYGVNS. DNA for the CDR3: TGTGCCAGCAGCCAGGGCGTAGGAAACACTGAAGCTTTCTTT. Encoded protein: CASSQGVGNTEAFF.

As concerns this clonotype: A single base separates this from a much larger clone, so it may be a read error. V gene TRBV20-1 combines with J gene TRBJ1-4; possible D gene TRBD1, 5 bases. The germline gives CDR1 DFQATT, CDR2 SNEGSKA (reference sequence). V was trimmed by 7 bases and J by 8 bases, leaving 23 bases between them. The CDR3 has 15 residues. CDR3 DNA sequence: TGCAGTGTTCTTCTATCGTATCTCGGGGGAGAAAAACTGTTTTTT. Translation: CSVLLSYLGGEKLFF.

This clonotype came up many times. The chain employs TRBV4-2 and TRBJ2-2; D is unclear. V was clipped by 1 base and J by 4 bases, with 10 bases between them. CDR1 and CDR2 (germline): LGHNA, YNFKEQ. CDR3 length equals 15 residues. CDR3 in amino acids: CASSQARTRTGELFF. For the CDR3, the DNA is TGTGCCAGCAGCCAAGCCAGGACCCGCACCGGGGAGCTGTTTTTT.

V and J are TRBV12-3 or TRBV12-4 and TRBJ2-2; D gene ambiguous. This CDR3 is 15 amino acids long. V was clipped by 5 bases and J by 2 bases, with 12 bases between them. The CDR3 region is CASSPSVGNTGELFF. CDR3 nucleotides: TGTGCCAGCAGTCCCTCCGTGGGAAACACCGGGGAGCTGTTTTTT.

The table lists this clonotype with many counts. The chain combines TRBV24-1 with TRBJ2-3; D ambiguous. CDR1 and CDR2 from the germline V gene are KGHDR and SFDVKD. This CDR3 is built from 13 residues. Trimming left V 1 base short and J 9 bases short, with 10 bases between. The CDR3 DNA reads as TGTGCCACCAGTGATTTCGGAATGAAGACGCAGTATTTT. Its translation is CATSDFGMKTQYF.

This clonotype appeared many times. The genes are TRBV29-1 and TRBJ2-1; 7 bases align to TRBD2. V dropped 4 bases and J dropped 4; count of bases not matched to a gene: 13. The CDR3 consists of 16 residues. Germline V gene lookup returns CDR1 SQVTM and CDR2 ANQGSEA. CDR3 sequence: CSVVGSRRGRYNEQFF. CDR3 nucleotides: TGCAGCGTTGTTGGTTCCCGGCGCGGGAGATACAATGAGCAGTTCTTC.

This clonotype occurred many times. The chain is built from TRBV5-1 and TRBJ2-1, with a weak D call TRBD2 (6 bases). Germline V gene lookup returns CDR1 SGHRS and CDR2 YFSETQ. The CDR3 covers 16 residues. V was clipped by 0 bases and J by 9 bases, with 19 bases between them. The CDR3 coding sequence is TGCGCCAGCAGCTTGGAGGACTATACAATCGTGGGTGAGCAGTTCTTC. Amino acids: CASSLEDYTIVGEQFF.

This rearrangement joins TRBV7-9 to TRBJ2-3; 10 bases align to TRBD2. The CDR3 is 15 residues long. Germline trimming cut 4 bases from V and 4 bases from J; bases unmatched to any gene: 5. Germline V gene sequence: CDR1 SEHNR, CDR2 FQNEAQ (reference sequence). CDR3 DNA sequence: TGTGCCAGCAGCTCACTAGCGGGGACATCAGATACGCAGTATTTT. Translating gives CASSSLAGTSDTQYF.

This clonotype was counted at least ten times. This chain connects TRBV27 to TRBJ2-1, with a tentative D call TRBD2 (6 bases). Germline values: CDR1 MNHEY, CDR2 SMNVEV (reference sequence). Trimming removed 3 bases from V and 2 bases from J, with 11 bases in between. The CDR3 extends over 15 amino acids. The CDR3 DNA reads as TGTGCCAGCAGTTTGATGGGGGGAGCCTACAATGAGCAGTTCTTC. Its protein is CASSLMGGAYNEQFF.

The gene calls are TRBV14 and TRBJ2-1; TRBD2 matches at 8 bases. The CDR3 has 15 residues. Trimming took 1 base from V and 3 from J; bases not matched to a gene: 2. Germline assignment: CDR1 SGHDN and CDR2 FVKESK. The CDR3 nucleotides are TGTGCCAGCAGCCAAGCGGGAGGGTACTACAATGAGCAGTTCTTC. Translating gives CASSQAGGYYNEQFF.

V and J are TRBV7-2 and TRBJ1-2, with D uncertain. Germline CDR1 and CDR2: SGHTA and FQGNSA. The CDR3 contains 14 residues. V lost 0 bases, J lost 4 bases, and 9 bases lay in between. The CDR3 DNA reads as TGTGCCAGCAGCTTAGCTGCCAGGTTCTATGGCTACACCTTC. Translated: CASSLAARFYGYTF.

A few counts support this clonotype. The chain couples TRBV12-3 or TRBV12-4 to TRBJ2-2; TRBD2 matches 10 bases. V trimming: 6 bases; J trimming: 5 bases; junction bases outside the gene matches: 9. CDR3 length: 16 amino acids. CDR3 sequence: CASSRTTSGTTGELFF. CDR3 nucleotides: TGTGCCAGCAGCCGCACCACTAGCGGGACAACCGGGGAGCTGTTTTTT.

In this sample, this clonotype turned up a few times. The V call is TRBV12-3 or TRBV12-4, the J call TRBJ2-7, with 10 bases aligning to TRBD1. CDR3 length: 14 amino acids. V shed 5 bases, J shed 3 bases, and the junction held 4 bases outside the gene matches. The CDR3 protein is CASSIGQGGYEQYV. CDR3 DNA: TGTGCCAGCAGTATCGGACAGGGGGGCTACGAGCAGTACGTC.

The V and J genes are TRBV20-1 and TRBJ2-6; 8 nucleotides line up with TRBD1. The CDR3 extends over 18 amino acids. V lost 2 bases to trimming and J lost 1 base; unmatched junction nucleotides: 10. Germline assignment: CDR1 DFQATT and CDR2 SNEGSKA (reference sequence). The CDR3 here is CSARSVGTGRSGANVLTF. The CDR3 nucleotides are TGCAGTGCTAGATCCGTCGGGACAGGCAGGTCTGGGGCCAACGTCCTGACTTTC.

The chain combines TRBV2 with TRBJ2-5, with 10 bases that match TRBD1. V lost 5 bases and J lost 5; bases outside the gene matches: 8. CDR1 and CDR2 (germline): SNHLY, FYNNEI. This CDR3 comprises 15 residues. CDR3 nucleotide sequence: TGTGCCAGCAGTCTTAGACAGGGGGCATTGGAGACCCAGTACTTC. It codes for CASSLRQGALETQYF.

This clonotype was seen ten or more times. The chain employs TRBV6-5 and TRBJ1-1; D gene uncertain. Trimming left V 3 bases short and J 7 bases short, with 15 bases between. The CDR3 is 14 residues long. Looked up from germline, CDR1 is MNHEY and CDR2 is SVGAGI. CDR3 residues: CASSYRPDGSEAFF. CDR3 coding DNA: TGTGCCAGCAGTTATCGCCCAGACGGGAGTGAAGCTTTCTTT.

The chain employs TRBV12-3 or TRBV12-4 and TRBJ2-3; the match to TRBD1 covers 7 bases. V was pared by 5 bases and J by 0 bases, with 11 bases of the junction left unmatched. This CDR3 contains 17 residues. The CDR3 region has the DNA TGTGCCAGCAGTCCCGGGACAGTATTACATAGCACAGATACGCAGTATTTT. Translation: CASSPGTVLHSTDTQYF.

This clonotype has just a few counts. The chain has TRBV7-3 and TRBJ1-1; D call uncertain. V lost 5 bases to trimming and J lost 2 bases, with 9 bases between them. The CDR3 consists of 13 residues. The V gene's germline CDR1 is SGHTA and CDR2 FQGTGA. The CDR3 is CASSETRNTEAFF. CDR3 nucleotides: TGTGCCAGCAGCGAGACACGAAACACTGAAGCTTTCTTT.

Many counts were recorded for this clonotype. The chain carries TRBV9 and TRBJ2-2; D ambiguous. Germline V gene data show CDR1 as SGDLS and CDR2 as YYNGEE. This CDR3 region has 12 residues. Deletions cut 0 bases from V and 6 bases from J, with 3 bases between. This chain's CDR3 is CASSVVAGELFF. CDR3 nucleotides: TGTGCCAGCAGCGTAGTAGCCGGGGAGCTGTTTTTT. The full variable domain, its missing parts supplied by reference TRBV9 and TRBJ2-2, is DSGVTQTPKHLITATGQRVTLRCSPRSGDLSVYWYQQSLDQGLQFLIQYYNGEERAKGNILERFSAQQFPDLHSELNLSSLELGDSALYFCASSVVAGELFFGEGSRLTVL.

In its sample, this clonotype was seen many times. The CDR3 nucleotides are TGTGCCAGCAGCCAACGACAGGGGAACACTGAAGCTTTCTTT. Amino acids: CASSQRQGNTEAFF. The chain employs TRBV3-1 and TRBJ1-1, with 7 bases matching TRBD1. V gave up 2 bases and J gave up 1 base; unmatched junction bases: 1. The CDR3 loop spans 14 amino acids. The germline CDR1 and CDR2 sequences are LGHDT and YNNKEL (reference sequence). Full variable domain (remainder filled in from reference TRBV3-1 and TRBJ1-1): DTAVSQTPKYLVTQMGNDKSIKCEQNLGHDTMYWYKQDSKKFLKIMFSYNNKELIINETVPNRFSPKSPDKAHLNLHINSLELGDSAVYFCASSQRQGNTEAFFGQGTRLTVV.

CDR3 in amino acids: CAISGSGGSDTQYF. The CDR3 DNA sequence: TGTGCCATCAGTGGTAGCGGGGGATCCGATACGCAGTATTTT. The V gene is TRBV10-3, the J gene TRBJ2-3, with 9 bases identical to TRBD2. CDR3 length: 14 residues. CDR1 and CDR2 from the germline V gene are ENHRY and SYGVKD. V lost 4 bases to trimming and J lost 6 bases; unmatched junction nucleotides: 5.

J is TRBJ2-4 and V is TRBV18; 8 nucleotides agree with TRBD1. CDR3 length: 16 residues. V lost 6 bases to trimming and J lost 1 base; unmatched junction nucleotides: 8. Germline values: CDR1 KGHSH, CDR2 LQKENI. The CDR3 DNA follows: TGTGCCAGCTCGTCCAACAGGGGGAAGGCCAAAAACATTCAGTACTTC. Translated: CASSSNRGKAKNIQYF.

There are many counts of this clonotype. The V call is TRBV29-1, the J call TRBJ2-1, with 7 bases aligning to TRBD1. In germline, CDR1 is SQVTM, CDR2 ANQGSEA. The CDR3 is made up of 13 amino acids. With 6 bases clipped from V and 4 bases from J, the junction kept 6 bases outside the gene matches. The CDR3 spells CSVRTGYYNEQFF. CDR3 nucleotide sequence: TGCAGCGTAAGGACAGGTTATTACAATGAGCAGTTCTTC.

This clonotype was detected only a few times. This rearrangement joins TRBV6-1 to TRBJ1-1; D call uncertain. V lost 6 bases to trimming and J lost 1 base, with 12 bases between them. The CDR3 length is 14 residues. Germline CDR1 is MNHNS and CDR2 is SASEGT. The CDR3 region has the DNA TGTGCCAGCAGCCCCCTCAGCGGGAACACTGAAGCTTTCTTT. It codes for CASSPLSGNTEAFF.

The chain combines TRBV3-1 with TRBJ2-1; D is unclear. Per germline, CDR1 LGHDT and CDR2 YNNKEL (reference sequence). CDR3 length equals 13 residues. Between the trimmed V and J ends, which lost 0 bases and 5 bases, there was a span of 5 bases. The CDR3 reads CASSQDPDNEQFF. As DNA, the CDR3 is TGTGCCAGCAGCCAAGACCCCGACAATGAGCAGTTCTTC.

This clonotype has just a few counts. The genes are TRBV14 and TRBJ1-6; 7 nucleotides agree with TRBD1. CDR3 length: 15 amino acids. Per the germline V gene, CDR1 is SGHDN and CDR2 is FVKESK. The ends lost 1 base at V and 8 bases at J; junction bases unmatched: 5. CDR3 in DNA: TGTGCCAGCAGCCAAGCGATAGGGGGCTATTCACCCCTCCACTTT. Translation gives CASSQAIGGYSPLHF.

This clonotype was recorded a few times. CDR3 residues: CASSQDSEGRYGYTF. The CDR3 coding sequence is TGTGCCAGCAGCCAAGATTCGGAGGGGCGGTATGGCTACACCTTC. This chain connects TRBV3-1 to TRBJ1-2, with D possibly matching TRBD1 (5 bases). With 0 bases removed from V and 5 bases from J, the gap between germline ends came to 13 bases. Germline CDR1 LGHDT, CDR2 YNNKEL (reference sequence). The CDR3 loop spans 15 amino acids.

This clonotype occurred a few times. V usage is TRBV5-1 and J usage is TRBJ2-1; no clear D gene. Germline V gene sequence: CDR1 SGHRS, CDR2 YFSETQ. Trimming shortened V by 0 bases and J by 10 bases, and 8 bases separated the two germline ends. The CDR3 loop spans 12 amino acids. For the CDR3, the DNA is TGCGCCAGCAGCTTGGAAGGAATGGAGCAGTTCTTC. This encodes CASSLEGMEQFF.

The table lists this clonotype with a few counts. The CDR3: CSASRLARDTQYF. The CDR3 DNA is TGCAGTGCTAGTCGACTAGCAAGAGATACGCAGTATTTT. V and J are TRBV20-1 and TRBJ2-3; 7 bases match TRBD2. CDR1 and CDR2 (germline): DFQATT, SNEGSKA (reference sequence). There are 13 residues in the CDR3. V shed 3 bases, J shed 5 bases, and the junction held 5 bases outside the gene matches.

This clonotype has just a few counts. This chain uses TRBV20-1 with TRBJ2-1, with TRBD2 matching 9 bases. CDR1 and CDR2 (germline): DFQATT, SNEGSKA (reference sequence). This CDR3 has 13 residues. V shed 4 bases, J shed 5 bases, and the junction held 3 bases outside the gene matches. The CDR3 loop is CSAILAGNNEQFF. The CDR3 nucleotides read TGCAGTGCTATACTAGCGGGCAACAATGAGCAGTTCTTC.

This clonotype was seen many times. The chain has TRBV24-1 and TRBJ2-1; 7 bases agree with TRBD2. The germline V gene has CDR1 KGHDR and CDR2 SFDVKD. The CDR3 contains 14 residues. Unmatched junction bases numbered 8, after V lost 7 bases and J lost 6 bases. The CDR3 sequence is CATSPGLGVNEQFF. CDR3 in DNA: TGTGCCACCAGCCCCGGACTAGGGGTCAATGAGCAGTTCTTC.

The V gene is TRBV6-2 or TRBV6-3, the J gene TRBJ2-7, with TRBD2 identical over 13 bases. V lost 4 bases and J lost 1; bases outside the gene matches: 1. The CDR3 has 15 amino acids. Germline assignment: CDR1 MNHEY and CDR2 SVGEGT. CDR3 sequence reads: CASSSTSGGSYEQYV. The CDR3 DNA sequence: TGTGCCAGCAGTTCGACTAGCGGGGGGTCCTACGAGCAGTACGTC.